This passage covers 16 T cell receptor beta chains from one sample sequenced in a study of cytomegalovirus exposure and HLA in healthy donors. The PCR was carried out with 60 Vbeta primers and 13 Jbeta primers. Profiling relied on immunoSEQ multiplex PCR, and the TCRdb table lists in-frame clones only, not all of them. This sample has a few hundred thousand clones; approximately 80% occur once, and the top ten carry around 3%. The sequencing sample was made of PBMCs. These receptors were collected from a man aged 30 to 39 in good health and CMV-seronegative.

Points on this clone: No DNA is shown, since the ends of the CDR3 on it are uncertain; the CDR3 is the one TCRdb lists. The chain carries TRBV28 and TRBJ2-7; the tabulated D call, TRBD1, remains unverified against the DNA. The CDR3 has 14 amino acids, counting both end residues. The germline gives CDR1 MDHEN, CDR2 SYDVKM. The CDR3 protein is CASSSSGQVGARYF.

The chain is built from TRBV6-1 and TRBJ2-1, with D tentatively TRBD2 (6 bases). The germline V gene encodes CDR1 MNHNS and CDR2 SASEGT. The CDR3 loop spans 15 amino acids. V lost 8 bases and J 5 bases, leaving 19 bases between the germline ends. DNA of the CDR3: TGTGCCAGCCGAGTCCAGGGACTTCAGAACAATGAGCAGTTCTTC. It is translated as CASRVQGLQNNEQFF.

The gene calls are TRBV5-4 and TRBJ2-5; unclear D gene. The J call may be wrong; the DNA end is better matched by TRBJ2-7. CDR1 is SGHNT and CDR2 is YYREEE in the germline V gene (reference sequence). CDR3 length: 14 residues. CDR3 loop: CASSYQTEPYEQYF. Here the CDR3 DNA reads TGTGCCAGCAGTTATCAGACTGAGCCCTACGAGCAGTACTTC.

This chain joins TRBV7-9 and TRBJ2-5; the D gene is possibly TRBD1 (6 bases). Germline CDR1 and CDR2: SEHNR and FQNEAQ (reference sequence). This CDR3 has 13 amino acids. V was clipped by 11 bases and J by 1 base, with 14 bases between them. The CDR3: CACRDTVQETQYF. The DNA for the CDR3 is TGTGCCTGCCGGGACACGGTCCAAGAGACCCAGTACTTC.

For this clone: One junction end disagrees with the germline gene, perhaps due to a read error. In the same sample, other DNA sequences code for this CDR3. V gene TRBV7-2 combines with J gene TRBJ1-6; D may be TRBD1 (5 bases). Germline V gene lookup returns CDR1 SGHTA and CDR2 FQGNSA. CDR3 length: 17 residues. The CDR3 DNA sequence: TGTGCCAGCAGCCCGTGGGGGGGGAGCTCCTATAATTCCCCCCTCCACTTT. This gives the protein CASSPWGGSSYNSPLHF.

V is TRBV7-6 and J is TRBJ2-5; TRBD1 matches 7 bases. The germline V gene encodes CDR1 SGHVS and CDR2 FNYEAQ. V lost 5 bases and J lost 3; bases outside the gene matches: 18. This CDR3 comprises 18 residues. For the CDR3, the DNA is TGTGCCAGCAGCCTACTTAGACAGGGAATGCTCCAAAAAGAGACCCAGTACTTC. Its translation is CASSLLRQGMLQKETQYF.

The gene calls are TRBV9 and TRBJ2-3, with 8 nucleotides matching TRBD2. CDR1 is SGDLS and CDR2 is YYNGEE in the germline V gene. The CDR3 has 16 amino acids. J was trimmed by 9 bases and V by 3 bases; bases with no gene match: 15. CDR3 in amino acids: CASSADGGGMPRTQYF. The CDR3 region has the DNA TGTGCCAGCAGCGCTGACGGCGGGGGGATGCCAAGGACGCAGTATTTT.

The chain uses TRBV19 and TRBJ1-6, with a weak D call TRBD1 (5 bases). This CDR3 contains 12 residues. The V and J ends lost 6 bases and 7 bases respectively, with 7 bases between them. CDR1 is LNHDA and CDR2 is SQIVND in the germline V gene (reference sequence). The CDR3 loop reads CASRGENSPLHF. Written as DNA, the CDR3 is TGTGCCAGTAGAGGGGAAAATTCACCCCTCCACTTT.

This rearrangement joins TRBV21-1 to TRBJ2-1; the table calls TRBD1, which could not be checked here. TRBV21-1 is deemed a pseudogene. The CDR3 covers 17 residues. CDR3 residues: CASTTRGSDSSYNEQFF. The CDR3 DNA follows: TGTGCCAGCACCACAAGGGGGTCCGATAGCTCCTACAATGAGCAGTTCTTC.

This clone was seen more than once but under ten times. This chain links TRBV5-6 with TRBJ1-5; D is possibly TRBD1 (6 bases). From germline, CDR1 is SGHDT and CDR2 YYEEEE. This CDR3 contains 14 residues. The V end was cut by 2 bases, the J end by 4 bases, with 10 bases between. CDR3 sequence reads: CASSFFRGNQPQHF. CDR3 coding DNA: TGTGCCAGCAGCTTCTTCAGGGGAAATCAGCCCCAGCATTTT.

The rearrangement joins TRBV6-5 to TRBJ1-5; 10 bases align to TRBD1. The trim removed 6 bases at V and 5 bases at J, leaving 4 bases unmatched. The CDR3 runs 14 residues. Germline V CDR1 and CDR2: MNHEY, SVGAGI. The CDR3 bases are TGTGCCAGCAGATCCGGACAGGGGGATCAGCCCCAGCATTTT. Amino acid sequence: CASRSGQGDQPQHF.

Remarks on this clone: The same CDR3 arises from other DNA sequences in this sample as well. The V gene is TRBV13, the J gene TRBJ2-1; a weak D match, TRBD1 (6 bases). The V and J ends lost 3 bases and 9 bases respectively, with 6 bases between them. Germline V gives CDR1 PRHDT, CDR2 FYEKMQ (reference sequence). This CDR3 is 11 amino acids long. The CDR3 DNA sequence: TGTGCCAGCAGCTTCAGGGGTGAGCAGTTCTTC. Protein: CASSFRGEQFF.

A note on this clone: Other DNA variants within this sample encode the same CDR3. J is TRBJ1-1 and V is TRBV5-1; possibly TRBD1 for D (6 bases). Per the germline V gene, CDR1 is SGHRS and CDR2 is YFSETQ. The CDR3 has 14 residues. Trimming left V 3 bases short and J 4 bases short, with 13 bases between. CDR3 region: CASSWGGGGTEAFF. Here the CDR3 DNA reads TGCGCCAGCAGCTGGGGAGGGGGGGGCACTGAAGCTTTCTTT.

The V call is TRBV28, the J call TRBJ1-3; D might be TRBD1 (5 bases). Trimming pared 7 bases from V and 11 bases from J, leaving 18 bases between. The CDR3 is 13 residues long. Germline CDR1 reads MDHEN; CDR2 reads SYDVKM. The CDR3 nucleotides are TGTGCCAGCATACCCGGGGGTGGAGGCTCCATATATTTT. Amino acid sequence: CASIPGGGGSIYF.

The chain is built from TRBV2 and TRBJ2-4; 7 bases fit TRBD1. J gave up 5 bases and V 6 bases, and 13 bases lay outside the gene matches. This CDR3 comprises 16 residues. Germline V gene data show CDR1 as SNHLY and CDR2 as FYNNEI. DNA of the CDR3: TGTGCCAGCAGGGGGTCCTTAGGGACAGCGGAAAACATTCAGTACTTC. Protein sequence: CASRGSLGTAENIQYF.

The chain combines TRBV2 with TRBJ2-5, with D perhaps matching TRBD2 (6 bases). With 8 bases removed from V and 0 bases from J, the gap between germline ends came to 13 bases. Germline V gene lookup returns CDR1 SNHLY and CDR2 FYNNEI. The CDR3 spans 14 residues. The CDR3 reads CASFPSGYQETQYF. CDR3 nucleotide sequence: TGTGCCAGCTTCCCCAGCGGGTACCAAGAGACCCAGTACTTC.